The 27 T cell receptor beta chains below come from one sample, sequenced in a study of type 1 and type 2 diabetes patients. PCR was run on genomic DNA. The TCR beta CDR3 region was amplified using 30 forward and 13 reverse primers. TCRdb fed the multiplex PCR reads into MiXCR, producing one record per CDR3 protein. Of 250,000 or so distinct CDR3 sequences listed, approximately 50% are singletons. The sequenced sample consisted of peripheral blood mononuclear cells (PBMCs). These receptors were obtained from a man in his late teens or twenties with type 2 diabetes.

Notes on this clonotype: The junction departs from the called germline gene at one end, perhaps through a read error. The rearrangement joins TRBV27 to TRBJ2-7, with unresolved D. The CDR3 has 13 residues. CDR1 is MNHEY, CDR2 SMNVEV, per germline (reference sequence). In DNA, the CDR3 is TGTGCCACCAGTGATTCGGCGTTTCCCGAGCAGTACTTC. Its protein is CATSDSAFPEQYF.

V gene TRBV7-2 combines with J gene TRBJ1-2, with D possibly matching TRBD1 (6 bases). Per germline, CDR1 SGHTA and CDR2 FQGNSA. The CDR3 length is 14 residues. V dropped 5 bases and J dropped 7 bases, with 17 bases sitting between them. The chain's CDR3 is CASSTRGGALGYTF. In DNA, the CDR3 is TGTGCCAGCAGCACAAGAGGGGGAGCACTTGGCTACACCTTC.

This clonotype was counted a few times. The CDR3 DNA is TGTGCCAGCAGCCAAGCGGGGGTTTTCACCGGGGAGCTGTTTTTT. It yields the protein CASSQAGVFTGELFF. This chain links TRBV14 with TRBJ2-2, with a possible D match to TRBD2 (6 bases). Trimming took off 1 base at V and 4 bases at J, with 10 bases between the two ends. The CDR3 sequence is 15 residues long. Germline V gene data show CDR1 as SGHDN and CDR2 as FVKESK.

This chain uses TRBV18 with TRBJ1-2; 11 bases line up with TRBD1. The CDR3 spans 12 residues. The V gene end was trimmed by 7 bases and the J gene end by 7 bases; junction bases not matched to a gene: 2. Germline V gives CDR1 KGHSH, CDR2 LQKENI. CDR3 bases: TGTGCCAGCTTAGGACAGGGGGCTGGCTACACCTTC. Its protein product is CASLGQGAGYTF.

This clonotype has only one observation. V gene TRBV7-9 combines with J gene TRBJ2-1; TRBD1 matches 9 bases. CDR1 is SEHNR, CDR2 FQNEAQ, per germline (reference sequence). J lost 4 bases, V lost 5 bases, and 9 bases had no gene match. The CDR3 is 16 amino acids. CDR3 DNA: TGTGCCAGCAGCCCTAAGGGACAGGGCCCGTACAATGAGCAGTTCTTC. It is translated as CASSPKGQGPYNEQFF. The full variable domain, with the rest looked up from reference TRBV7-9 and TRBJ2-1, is DTGVSQNPRHKITKRGQNVTFRCDPISEHNRLYWYRQTLGQGPEFLTYFQNEAQLEKSRLLSDRFSAERPKGSFSTLEIQRTEQGDSAMYLCASSPKGQGPYNEQFFGPGTRLTVL.

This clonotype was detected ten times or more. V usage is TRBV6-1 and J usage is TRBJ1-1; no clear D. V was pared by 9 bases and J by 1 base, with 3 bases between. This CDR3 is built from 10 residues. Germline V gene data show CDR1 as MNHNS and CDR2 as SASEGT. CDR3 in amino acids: CASRNTEAFF. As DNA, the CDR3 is TGTGCCAGTAGGAACACTGAAGCTTTCTTT.

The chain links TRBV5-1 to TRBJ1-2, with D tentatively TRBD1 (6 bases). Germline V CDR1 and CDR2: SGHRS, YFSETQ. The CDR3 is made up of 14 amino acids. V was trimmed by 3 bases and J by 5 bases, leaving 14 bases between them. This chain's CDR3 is CASSSYYRDYGYTF. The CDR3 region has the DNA TGCGCCAGCAGCTCGTACTACAGGGATTATGGCTACACCTTC. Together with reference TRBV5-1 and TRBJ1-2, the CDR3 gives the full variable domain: KAGVTQTPRYLIKTRGQQVTLSCSPISGHRSVSWYQQTPGQGLQFLFEYFSETQRNKGNFPGRFSGRQFSNSRSEMNVSTLELGDSALYLCASSSYYRDYGYTFGSGTRLTVV.

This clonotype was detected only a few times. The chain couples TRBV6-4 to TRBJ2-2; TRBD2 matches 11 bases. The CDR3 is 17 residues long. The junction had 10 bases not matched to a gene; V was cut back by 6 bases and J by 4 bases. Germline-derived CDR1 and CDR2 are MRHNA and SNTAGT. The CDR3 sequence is CASSALGLAASTGELFF. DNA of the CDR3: TGTGCCAGCAGCGCACTGGGACTAGCGGCCAGCACCGGGGAGCTGTTTTTT.

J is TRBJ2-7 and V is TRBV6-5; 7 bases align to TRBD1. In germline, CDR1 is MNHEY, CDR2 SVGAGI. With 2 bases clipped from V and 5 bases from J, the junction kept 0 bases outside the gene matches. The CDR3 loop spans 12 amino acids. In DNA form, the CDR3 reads TGTGCCAGCAGTTACGACAGGGACGAGCAGTACTTC. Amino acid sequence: CASSYDRDEQYF.

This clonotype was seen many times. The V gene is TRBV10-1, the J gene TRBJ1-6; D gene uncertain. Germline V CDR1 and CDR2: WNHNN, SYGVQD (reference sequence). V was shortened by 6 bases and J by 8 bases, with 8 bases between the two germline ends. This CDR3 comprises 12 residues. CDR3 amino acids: CASSIEDSPLHF. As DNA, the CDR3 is TGCGCCAGCAGCATCGAGGATTCACCCCTCCACTTT.

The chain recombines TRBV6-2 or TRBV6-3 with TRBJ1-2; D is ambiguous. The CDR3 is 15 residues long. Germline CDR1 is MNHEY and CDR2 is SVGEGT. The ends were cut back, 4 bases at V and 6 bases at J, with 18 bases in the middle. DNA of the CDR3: TGTGCCAGCAGTTCAGGACCAACCCTTAGAGATGGCTACACCTTC. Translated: CASSSGPTLRDGYTF.

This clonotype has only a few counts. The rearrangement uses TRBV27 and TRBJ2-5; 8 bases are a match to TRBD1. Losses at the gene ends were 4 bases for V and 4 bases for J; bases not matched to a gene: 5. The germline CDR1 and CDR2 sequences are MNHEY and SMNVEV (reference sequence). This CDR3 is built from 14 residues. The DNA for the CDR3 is TGTGCCAGCAGTTCGACGACAGGGGCAGAGACCCAGTACTTC. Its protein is CASSSTTGAETQYF.

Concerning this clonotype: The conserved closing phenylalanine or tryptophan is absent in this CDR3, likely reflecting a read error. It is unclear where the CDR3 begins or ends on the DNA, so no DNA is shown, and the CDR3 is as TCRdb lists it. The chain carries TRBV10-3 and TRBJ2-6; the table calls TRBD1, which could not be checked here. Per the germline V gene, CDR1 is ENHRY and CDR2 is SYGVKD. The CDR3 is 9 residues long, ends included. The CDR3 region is CAISEPGAL.

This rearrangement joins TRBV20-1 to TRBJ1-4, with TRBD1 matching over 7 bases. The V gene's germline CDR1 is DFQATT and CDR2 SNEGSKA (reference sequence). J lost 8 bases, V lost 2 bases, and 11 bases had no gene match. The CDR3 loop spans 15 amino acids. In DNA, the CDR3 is TGCAGTGCTAGACCGACAGGGAGGTTTGAGGAAAAACTGTTTTTT. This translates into CSARPTGRFEEKLFF.

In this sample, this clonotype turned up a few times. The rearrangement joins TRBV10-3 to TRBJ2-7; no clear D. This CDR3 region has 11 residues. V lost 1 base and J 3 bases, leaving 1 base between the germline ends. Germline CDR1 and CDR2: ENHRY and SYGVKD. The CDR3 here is CAISEYYEQYF. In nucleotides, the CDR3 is TGTGCCATCAGTGAGTACTACGAGCAGTACTTC.

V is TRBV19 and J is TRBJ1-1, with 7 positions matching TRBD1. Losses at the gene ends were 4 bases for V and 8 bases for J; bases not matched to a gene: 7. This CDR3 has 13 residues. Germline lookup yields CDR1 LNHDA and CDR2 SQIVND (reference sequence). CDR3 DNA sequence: TGTGCCAGTAGTAGAGACAGGGAGGAGGAAGCTTTCTTT. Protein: CASSRDREEEAFF.

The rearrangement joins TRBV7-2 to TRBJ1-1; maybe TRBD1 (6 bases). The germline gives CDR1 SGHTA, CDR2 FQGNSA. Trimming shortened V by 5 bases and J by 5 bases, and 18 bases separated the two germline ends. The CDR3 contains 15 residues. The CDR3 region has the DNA TGTGCCAGCAGCCAATCCAACAGGGTTTTAACTGAAGCTTTCTTT. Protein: CASSQSNRVLTEAFF. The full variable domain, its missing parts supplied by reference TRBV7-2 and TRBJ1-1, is GAGVSQSPSNKVTEKGKDVELRCDPISGHTALYWYRQSLGQGLEFLIYFQGNSAPDKSGLPSDRFSAERTGGSVSTLTIQRTQQEDSAVYLCASSQSNRVLTEAFFGQGTRLTVV.

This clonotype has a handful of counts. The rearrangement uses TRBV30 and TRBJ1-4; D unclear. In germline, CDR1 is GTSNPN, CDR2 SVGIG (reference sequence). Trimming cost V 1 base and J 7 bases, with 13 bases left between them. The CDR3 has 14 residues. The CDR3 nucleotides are TGTGCCTGGAGTGCGGCAGGTGTGAGTGAAAAACTGTTTTTT. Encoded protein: CAWSAAGVSEKLFF.

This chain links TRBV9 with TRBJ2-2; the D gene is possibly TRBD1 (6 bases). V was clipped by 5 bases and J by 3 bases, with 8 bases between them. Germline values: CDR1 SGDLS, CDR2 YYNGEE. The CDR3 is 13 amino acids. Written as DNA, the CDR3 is TGTGCCAGCAGGGGACAATACACCGGGGAGCTGTTTTTT. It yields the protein CASRGQYTGELFF.

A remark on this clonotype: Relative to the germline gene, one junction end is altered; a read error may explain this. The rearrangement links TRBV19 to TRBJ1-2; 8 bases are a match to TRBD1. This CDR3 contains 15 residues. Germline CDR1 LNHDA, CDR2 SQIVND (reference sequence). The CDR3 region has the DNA TGTGGCAGTAGTATCGGACAGGGAGTAGACTATGGCTACACCTTC. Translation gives CGSSIGQGVDYGYTF. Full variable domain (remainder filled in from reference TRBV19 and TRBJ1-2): DGGITQSPKYLFRKEGQNVTLSCEQNLNHDAMYWYRQDPGQGLRLIYYSQIVNDFQKGDIAEGYSVSREKKESFPLTVTSAQKNPTAFYLCGSSIGQGVDYGYTFGSGTRLTVV.

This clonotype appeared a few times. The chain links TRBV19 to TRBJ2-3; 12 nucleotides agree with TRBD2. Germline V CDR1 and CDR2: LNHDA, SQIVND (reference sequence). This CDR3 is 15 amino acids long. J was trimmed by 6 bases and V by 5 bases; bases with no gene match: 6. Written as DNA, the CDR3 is TGTGCCAGTAGTTGGACTAGCGGGGTGAGTGATACGCAGTATTTT. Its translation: CASSWTSGVSDTQYF.

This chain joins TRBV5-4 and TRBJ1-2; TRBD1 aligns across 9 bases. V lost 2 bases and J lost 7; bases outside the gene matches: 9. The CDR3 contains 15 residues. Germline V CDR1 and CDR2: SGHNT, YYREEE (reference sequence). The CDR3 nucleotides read TGTGCCAGCAGCTTCCCTGGACAGGGGCAGTTTGGCTACACCTTC. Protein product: CASSFPGQGQFGYTF.

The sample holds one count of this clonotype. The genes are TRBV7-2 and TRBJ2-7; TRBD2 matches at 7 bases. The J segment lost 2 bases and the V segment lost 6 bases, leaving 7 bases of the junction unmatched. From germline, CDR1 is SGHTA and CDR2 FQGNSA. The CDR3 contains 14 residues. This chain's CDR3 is CASSLMGGTYEQYF. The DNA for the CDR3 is TGTGCCAGCAGTTTAATGGGGGGGACCTACGAGCAGTACTTC.

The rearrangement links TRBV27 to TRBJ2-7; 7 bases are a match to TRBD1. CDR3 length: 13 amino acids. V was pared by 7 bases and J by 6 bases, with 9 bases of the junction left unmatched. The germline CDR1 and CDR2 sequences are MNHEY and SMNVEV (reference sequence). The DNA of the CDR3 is TGTGCCAGCACCTACAGGGGCGGCATCGAGCAGTACTTC. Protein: CASTYRGGIEQYF.

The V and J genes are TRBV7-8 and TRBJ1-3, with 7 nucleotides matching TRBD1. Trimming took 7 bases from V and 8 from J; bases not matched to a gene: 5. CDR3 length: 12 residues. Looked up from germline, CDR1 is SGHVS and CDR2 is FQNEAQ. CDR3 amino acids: CASNRGEDTIYF. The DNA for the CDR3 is TGTGCCAGCAACAGGGGCGAGGACACCATATATTTT.

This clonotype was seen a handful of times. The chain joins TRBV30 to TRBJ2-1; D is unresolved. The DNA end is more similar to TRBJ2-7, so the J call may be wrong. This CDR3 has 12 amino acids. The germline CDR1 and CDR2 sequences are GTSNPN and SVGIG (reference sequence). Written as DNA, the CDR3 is TGTGCCTGGAGCGAGACAAACTACGAGCAGTACTTC. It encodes CAWSETNYEQYF.

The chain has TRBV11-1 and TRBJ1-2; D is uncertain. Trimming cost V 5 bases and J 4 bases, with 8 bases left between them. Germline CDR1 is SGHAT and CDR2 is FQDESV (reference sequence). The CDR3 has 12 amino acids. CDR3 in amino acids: CASSDRAYGYTF. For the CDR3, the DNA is TGTGCCAGCAGCGACCGTGCCTATGGCTACACCTTC.